What follows are 8 T cell receptor beta chains derived from one specimen sequenced in a study of T cell responses to AZD1222 COVID-19 vaccine. Profiling relied on immunoSEQ multiplex PCR, and the TCRdb table lists in-frame clones only, not all of them. The sample holds 100,000 or so clones, approximately 89% seen once. Sequencing used peripheral blood, obtained 28 days after the second AZD1222 dose. These receptors all stem from an adult who received the AZD1222 COVID-19 vaccine.

This chain connects TRBV11-2 to TRBJ2-3, with D possibly matching TRBD1 (6 bases). The V gene's germline CDR1 is SGHAT and CDR2 FQNNGV. This CDR3 spans 14 amino acids. V gave up 4 bases and J gave up 2 bases, with 10 bases separating them. CDR3 amino acids: CASSSRTVTDTQYF. The CDR3 DNA reads TGTGCCAGCAGCTCCCGGACAGTCACAGATACGCAGTATTTT.

There are a few counts of this clone. The chain recombines TRBV5-6 with TRBJ1-2, with D possibly being TRBD1 (6 bases). In germline, CDR1 is SGHDT, CDR2 YYEEEE. The V end was cut by 1 base, the J end by 4 bases, with 11 bases between. The CDR3 totals 14 residues. The CDR3 region has the DNA TGTGCCAGCAGCTTGATACAGGGAGGCTATGGCTACACCTTC. This gives the protein CASSLIQGGYGYTF.

J is TRBJ1-5 and V is TRBV28; D perhaps matches TRBD1 (5 bases). The germline gives CDR1 MDHEN, CDR2 SYDVKM. V lost 8 bases to trimming and J lost 0 bases, with 11 bases between them. The CDR3 length is 14 residues. The CDR3 loop is CASVGGNSNQPQHF. The CDR3 bases are TGTGCCAGCGTGGGGGGGAATAGCAATCAGCCCCAGCATTTT.

This rearrangement joins TRBV18 to TRBJ1-1, with D uncertain. Germline V CDR1 and CDR2: KGHSH, LQKENI. The V gene lost 3 bases and the J gene lost 3 bases, with 17 bases spanning the gap. The CDR3 runs to 16 residues. In DNA, the CDR3 is TGTGCCAGCTCACCTCCGGCTGGGAGGTTGCACACTGAAGCTTTCTTT. This encodes CASSPPAGRLHTEAFF.

This sequence joins TRBV5-1 and TRBJ1-3; no clear D. CDR1 and CDR2 from the germline V gene are SGHRS and YFSETQ. This CDR3 contains 14 residues. Trimming took 0 bases from V and 2 from J, leaving 6 bases between them. CDR3: CASSLDRAGNTIYF. The CDR3 DNA follows: TGCGCCAGCAGCTTGGACAGAGCTGGAAACACCATATATTTT.

V gene TRBV5-1 combines with J gene TRBJ1-6; 7 positions agree with TRBD1. Germline V lookup: CDR1 SGHRS, CDR2 YFSETQ. The V segment lost 2 bases and the J segment 7 bases; nucleotides outside the gene matches: 6. The CDR3 sequence is 15 residues long. CDR3 DNA: TGCGCCAGCAGCTTCGAGGGGGCGCGGAATTCACCCCTCCACTTT. It specifies CASSFEGARNSPLHF.

The chain uses TRBV6-1 and TRBJ2-5; no definite D call. The CDR3 runs to 12 residues. CDR1 MNHNS and CDR2 SASEGT come from the germline V gene. V lost 2 bases and J lost 2, with 3 bases in between. CDR3 in amino acids: CASSELQETQYF. In nucleotides, the CDR3 is TGTGCCAGCAGTGAATTACAAGAGACCCAGTACTTC.

The chain links TRBV5-4 to TRBJ2-1; no clear D. V was cut by 2 bases and J by 0 bases, with 6 bases left in between. The V gene's germline CDR1 is SGHNT and CDR2 YYREEE (reference sequence). CDR3 length: 14 amino acids. This CDR3 is CASSFSSSYNEQFF. CDR3 DNA sequence: TGTGCCAGCAGCTTTTCTAGCTCCTACAATGAGCAGTTCTTC. The whole variable domain, filled in from reference TRBV5-4 and TRBJ2-1, reads ETGVTQSPTHLIKTRGQQVTLRCSSQSGHNTVSWYQQALGQGPQFIFQYYREEENGRGNFPPRFSGLQFPNYSSELNVNALELDDSALYLCASSFSSSYNEQFFGPGTRLTVL.